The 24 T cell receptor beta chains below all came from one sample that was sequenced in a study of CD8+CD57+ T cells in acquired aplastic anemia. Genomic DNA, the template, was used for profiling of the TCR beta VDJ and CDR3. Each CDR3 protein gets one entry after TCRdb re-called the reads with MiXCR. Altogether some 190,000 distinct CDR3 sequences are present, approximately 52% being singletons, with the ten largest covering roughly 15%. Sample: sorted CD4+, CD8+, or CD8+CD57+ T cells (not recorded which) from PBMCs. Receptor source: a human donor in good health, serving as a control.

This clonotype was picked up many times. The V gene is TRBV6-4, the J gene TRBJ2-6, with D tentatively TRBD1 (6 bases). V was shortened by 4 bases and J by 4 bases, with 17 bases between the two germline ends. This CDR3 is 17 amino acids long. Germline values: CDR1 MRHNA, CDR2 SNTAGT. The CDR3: CASSGLSDGTGANVLTF. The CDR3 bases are TGTGCCAGCAGTGGGCTGTCGGACGGGACAGGGGCCAACGTCCTGACTTTC.

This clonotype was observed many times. CDR3 DNA: TGTGCCAGCAGCGCCAGGTTCGACACCGGGGAGCTGTTTTTT. Translating it yields CASSARFDTGELFF. The J gene is TRBJ2-2, the V gene TRBV7-9; D is ambiguous. Germline V CDR1 and CDR2: SEHNR, FQNEAQ (reference sequence). The CDR3 has 14 residues. V was clipped by 5 bases and J by 3 bases, with 10 bases between them.

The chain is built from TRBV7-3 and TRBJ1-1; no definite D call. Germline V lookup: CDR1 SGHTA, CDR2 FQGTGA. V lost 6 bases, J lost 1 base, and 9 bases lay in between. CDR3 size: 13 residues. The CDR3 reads CASRYRQNTEAFF. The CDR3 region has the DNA TGTGCCAGCAGGTATAGGCAGAACACTGAAGCTTTCTTT.

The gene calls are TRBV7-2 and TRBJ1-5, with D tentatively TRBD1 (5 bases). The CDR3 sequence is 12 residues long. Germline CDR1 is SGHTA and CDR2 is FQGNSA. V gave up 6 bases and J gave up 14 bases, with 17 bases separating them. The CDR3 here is CASRAGGGNEHF. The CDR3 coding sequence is TGTGCCAGCAGGGCGGGGGGAGGCAATGAGCATTTT.

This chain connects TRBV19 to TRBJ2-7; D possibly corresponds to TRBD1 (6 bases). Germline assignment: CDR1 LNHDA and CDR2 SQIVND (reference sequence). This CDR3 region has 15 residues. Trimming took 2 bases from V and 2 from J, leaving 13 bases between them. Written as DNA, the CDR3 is TGTGCCAGTAGTATAAAGGGGGATGAGGCCTACGAGCAGTACTTC. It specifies CASSIKGDEAYEQYF.

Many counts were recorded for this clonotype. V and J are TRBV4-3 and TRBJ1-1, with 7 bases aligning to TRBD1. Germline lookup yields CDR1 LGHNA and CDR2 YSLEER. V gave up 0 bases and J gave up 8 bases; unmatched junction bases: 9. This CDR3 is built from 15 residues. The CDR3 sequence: CASSQEVLTGTEAFF. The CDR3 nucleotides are TGCGCCAGCAGCCAAGAAGTTCTGACAGGGACCGAAGCTTTCTTT.

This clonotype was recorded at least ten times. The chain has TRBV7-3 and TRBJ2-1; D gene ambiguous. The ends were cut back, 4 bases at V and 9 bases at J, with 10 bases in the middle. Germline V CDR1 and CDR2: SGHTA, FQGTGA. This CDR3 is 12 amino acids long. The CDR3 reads CASSSRRGEQFF. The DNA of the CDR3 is TGTGCCAGCAGCTCTCGTCGCGGTGAGCAGTTCTTC.

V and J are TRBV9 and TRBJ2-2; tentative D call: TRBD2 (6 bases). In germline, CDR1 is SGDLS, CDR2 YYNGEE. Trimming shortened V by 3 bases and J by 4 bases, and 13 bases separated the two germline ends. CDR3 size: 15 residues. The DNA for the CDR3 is TGTGCCAGCAGCGAGGGACTTCCGGGCACCGGGGAGCTGTTTTTT. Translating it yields CASSEGLPGTGELFF.

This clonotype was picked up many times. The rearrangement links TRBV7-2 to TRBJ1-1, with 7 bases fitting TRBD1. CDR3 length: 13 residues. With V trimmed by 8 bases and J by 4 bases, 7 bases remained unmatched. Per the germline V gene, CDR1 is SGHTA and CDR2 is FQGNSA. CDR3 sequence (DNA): TGTGCCAGCCTCCAGGGGGGGTTCACTGAAGCTTTCTTT. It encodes CASLQGGFTEAFF.

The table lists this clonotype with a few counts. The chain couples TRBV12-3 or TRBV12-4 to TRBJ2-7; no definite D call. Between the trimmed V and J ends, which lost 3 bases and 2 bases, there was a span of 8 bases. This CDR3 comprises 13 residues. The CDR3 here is CASSLPVTYEQYF. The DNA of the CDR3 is TGTGCCAGCAGTTTGCCCGTGACCTACGAGCAGTACTTC.

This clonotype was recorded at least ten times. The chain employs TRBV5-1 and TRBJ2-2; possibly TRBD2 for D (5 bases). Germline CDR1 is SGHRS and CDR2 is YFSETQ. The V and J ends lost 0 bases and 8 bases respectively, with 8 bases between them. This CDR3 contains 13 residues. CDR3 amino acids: CASSLGEPGELFF. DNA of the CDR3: TGCGCCAGCAGCTTGGGGGAGCCGGGGGAGCTGTTTTTT.

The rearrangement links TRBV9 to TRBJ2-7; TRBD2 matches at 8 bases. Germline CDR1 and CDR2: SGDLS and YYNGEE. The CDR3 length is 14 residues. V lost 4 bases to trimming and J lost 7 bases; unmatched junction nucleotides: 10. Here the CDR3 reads CASSWGLVDWEQYF. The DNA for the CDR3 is TGTGCCAGCAGCTGGGGACTAGTGGACTGGGAGCAGTACTTC.

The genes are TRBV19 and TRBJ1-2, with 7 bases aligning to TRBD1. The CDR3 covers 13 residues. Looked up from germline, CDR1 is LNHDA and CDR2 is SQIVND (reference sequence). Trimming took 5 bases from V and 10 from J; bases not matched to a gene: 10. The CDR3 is CASSGGQRGDYTF. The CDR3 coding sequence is TGTGCCAGTAGTGGGGGACAGCGGGGGGACTACACCTTC.

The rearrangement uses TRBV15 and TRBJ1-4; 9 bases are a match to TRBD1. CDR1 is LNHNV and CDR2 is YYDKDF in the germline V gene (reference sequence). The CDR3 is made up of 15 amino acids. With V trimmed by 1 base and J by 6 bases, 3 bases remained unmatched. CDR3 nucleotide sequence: TGTGCCACCAGCAGAGCGGGACAGGGATATGAAAAACTGTTTTTT. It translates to CATSRAGQGYEKLFF.

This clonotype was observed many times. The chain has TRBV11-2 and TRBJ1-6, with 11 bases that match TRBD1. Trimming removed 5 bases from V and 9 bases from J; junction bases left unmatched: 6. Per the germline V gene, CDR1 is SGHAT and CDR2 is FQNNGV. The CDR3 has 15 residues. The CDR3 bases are TGTGCCAGCAGCCAAGGACAGGGGGCGGTTTCACCCCTCCACTTT. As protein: CASSQGQGAVSPLHF.

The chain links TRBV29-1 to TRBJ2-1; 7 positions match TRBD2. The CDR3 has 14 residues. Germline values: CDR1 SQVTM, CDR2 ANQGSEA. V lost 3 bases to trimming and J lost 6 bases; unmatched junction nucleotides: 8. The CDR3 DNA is TGCAGCGTTGATGGGTGGGGGGAGGGCAATGAGCAGTTCTTC. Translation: CSVDGWGEGNEQFF.

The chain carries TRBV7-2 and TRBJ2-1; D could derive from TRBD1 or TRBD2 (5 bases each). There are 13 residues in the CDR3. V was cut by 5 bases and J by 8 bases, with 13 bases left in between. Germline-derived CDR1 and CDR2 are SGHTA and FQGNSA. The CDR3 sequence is CASSPLRGDEQFF. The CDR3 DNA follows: TGTGCCAGCAGCCCCTTGAGGGGAGATGAGCAGTTCTTC.

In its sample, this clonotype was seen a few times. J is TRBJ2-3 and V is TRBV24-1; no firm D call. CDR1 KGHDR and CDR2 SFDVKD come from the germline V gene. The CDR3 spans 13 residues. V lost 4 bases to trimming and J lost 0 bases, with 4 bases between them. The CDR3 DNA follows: TGTGCCACCAGTGACACTAGCACAGATACGCAGTATTTT. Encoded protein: CATSDTSTDTQYF.

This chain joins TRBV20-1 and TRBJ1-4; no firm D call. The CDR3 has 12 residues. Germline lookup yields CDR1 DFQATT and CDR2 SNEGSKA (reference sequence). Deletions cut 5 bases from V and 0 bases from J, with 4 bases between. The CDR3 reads CSALATNEKLFF. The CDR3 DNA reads TGCAGTGCTCTCGCAACTAATGAAAAACTGTTTTTT.

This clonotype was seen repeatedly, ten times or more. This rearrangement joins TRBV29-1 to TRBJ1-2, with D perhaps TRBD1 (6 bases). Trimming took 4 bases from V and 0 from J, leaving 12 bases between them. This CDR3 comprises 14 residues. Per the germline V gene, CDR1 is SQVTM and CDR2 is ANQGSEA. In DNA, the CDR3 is TGCAGCGTTGGCAGGGGCCAACCTAACTATGGCTACACCTTC. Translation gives CSVGRGQPNYGYTF.

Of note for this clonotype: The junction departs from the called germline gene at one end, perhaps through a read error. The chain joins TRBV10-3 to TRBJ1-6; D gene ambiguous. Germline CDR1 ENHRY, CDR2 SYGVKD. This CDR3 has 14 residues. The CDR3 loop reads CAISGRSFNSPLHF. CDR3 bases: TGCGCCATCAGCGGCAGGTCTTTCAATTCACCCCTCCACTTT.

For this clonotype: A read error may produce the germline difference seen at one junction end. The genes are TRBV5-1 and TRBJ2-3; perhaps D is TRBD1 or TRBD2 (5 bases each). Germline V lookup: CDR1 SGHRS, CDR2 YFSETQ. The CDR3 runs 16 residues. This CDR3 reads CASRVSTGRVTDAQYF. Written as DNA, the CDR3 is TGCGCCAGCAGAGTTTCAACGGGACGGGTCACAGATGCGCAGTATTTT.

The CDR3 protein is CASSPSRRSGYTF. The CDR3 DNA is TGTGCCAGCAGTCCCTCACGAAGGTCTGGCTACACCTTC. The rearrangement links TRBV27 to TRBJ1-2; no reliable D call. The CDR3 consists of 13 residues. Trimming removed 5 bases from V and 7 bases from J, with 14 bases in between. CDR1 and CDR2 (germline): MNHEY, SMNVEV (reference sequence).

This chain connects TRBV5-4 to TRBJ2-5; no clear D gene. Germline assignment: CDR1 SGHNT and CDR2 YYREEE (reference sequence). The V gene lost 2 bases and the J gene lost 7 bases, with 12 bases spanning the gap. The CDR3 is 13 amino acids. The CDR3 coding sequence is TGTGCCAGCAGCTTCGACTCCACCGGGACCCAGTACTTC. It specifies CASSFDSTGTQYF.